This TCR beta chain was observed in a study of shared clonotypes between healthy human individuals. Trimming removed 1 base from V and 1 base from J, with 11 bases in between. This CDR3 is built from 15 residues. Germline V lookup: CDR1 LNHNV, CDR2 YYDKDF (reference sequence). Profiled with immunoSEQ multiplex PCR; TCRdb holds only in-frame clones, not every one. The table includes about 1.5 million clones, around 95% detected once. This sequence joins TRBV15 and TRBJ2-7; D is possibly TRBD1 (6 bases). The origin of this receptor is a man between 25 and 39 years old in good health. Sequenced sample: naive CD4+ T cells sorted from blood. Stated subset: CD45RA+ positively selected. CDR3 nucleotides: TGTGCCACCAGCAGAGGGGTAGGGGGTTCCTACGAGCAGTACTTC. Translating it yields CATSRGVGGSYEQYF.